The entry below gives a single TCR beta chain sequence along with its context. The table lists this clone with a few counts. Its antigen remains undetermined. No much larger clone exists at a distance of one base, and base qualities are not known. The CDR3 sequence holds 15 residues, the cysteine and phenylalanine included. The entry retains the CDR3 DNA only, 45 bases that are in frame from base 1. V is cut back by 0 bases and J by 3 bases, with 6 bases in the junction unmatched. From a lookup of the germline V gene, CDR1 and CDR2 are SGDLS and YYNGEE. Each PCR received spiked-in synthetic TCR analog templates so that absolute template abundance could be estimated from read counts. Using the immunoSEQ assay, TCRbeta CDR3 regions were amplified from genomic DNA with bias-controlled V and J gene primers. Sequencing of rearranged TCRbeta segments was performed at approximately 20X coverage. On the authors' methods: Clustering was used to correct sequencing errors, and CDR3s were annotated against IMGT so that V, D and J genes could be assigned. Downstream analyses used only productive TCRbeta rearrangements, leaving out any out-of-frame or stop-codon sequences. To compute clonality, Shannon entropy was normalized by the log of the number of unique productive sequences and then subtracted from one. Clones differing between time points or between blood and tumor were identified by Fisher's exact test with Benjamini-Hochberg correction at adjusted p below 0.01. TCRdb took this table from immuneACCESS and kept in-frame rearrangements with V and J called. Such tables lack part of the clones; where checked against another copy, unresolved V genes explain under half of the gap, and the rest is unexplained. V and J calls and clone size are given by that table; D and trimming were obtained from the DNA. The sample table records over 35,000 clones; roughly nine tenths of these occur just once. About 10% of the sample comes from the top ten.

The sample's time point label, in plain terms: pretreatment peripheral blood. The cohort included 29 patients with locally advanced or metastatic urothelial carcinoma who were treated at Memorial Sloan Kettering on a trial protocol. Peripheral blood mononuclear cells were collected pretreatment and during treatment, with between 1 and 8 total time points per patient. The Qiagen DNeasy Blood extraction kit was used to purify genomic DNA from total PBMCs and tumor samples. PBMCs were collected pretreatment and during treatment, and were isolated and stored as previously described. This sample stems from a study of PD-L1 blockade in urothelial cancer (dated by TCRdb to 2017 to 2019). In the study overall: All patients started therapy in about 2014 and received atezolizumab 1,200 mg intravenously every 3 weeks. About 85% of the 29 patients were males with bladder-origin urothelial cancer, and about 60% of the 29 reported a prior smoking history. Patients had an ECOG performance status of 0 or 1 and had received between 0 and 3 prior chemotherapy regimens. Blood samples were analyzed 3 weeks after the start of treatment (second dose) and 6 weeks after the start of treatment. A median of approximately 140,000 T cells and just over 80,000 unique TCRs was obtained from blood samples, and a median clonality of 0.080 was observed. An exploratory multi-omic analysis was conducted of the somatic, immune and clinical correlates of response to PD-L1 blockade with atezolizumab in urothelial cancer. Pretreatment tumor samples and matched peripheral blood, collected serially before and after atezolizumab treatment, underwent TCR sequencing. Durable clinical benefit was defined as progression-free survival longer than 6 months, and TCR features were also tested against progression-free and overall survival. In the same patients, whole exome sequencing and RNA sequencing of pretreatment tumors were performed in addition to TCR sequencing. Durable clinical benefit was achieved by nine patients but not by the remaining 20. Pretreatment blood TCR-seq was available for twenty-nine patients, at least one posttreatment blood collection was obtained for about 24 patients, and tumor TCR-seq was available for about 24 patients. Findings and caveats that apply to the study as a whole: Because of the small sample size (n of about 30) and the many exploratory analyses performed, the results are intended to be regarded as hypothesis-generating. Patients with durable benefit showed greater expansion of tumor-associated TCR clones in peripheral blood 3 weeks after starting treatment (n of about 20, p = 0.022). A pretreatment peripheral blood TCR clonality below the median was linked to improved progression-free and overall survival.

The chain couples TRBV9 to TRBJ2-7, with 7 bases matching TRBD1. This receptor was identified in an older woman with urothelial cancer. The sequenced sample was PBMCs, obtained around atezolizumab (anti-PD-L1) treatment. The nucleotides read TGTGCCAGCAGCGTAGCCCCGGGACAGTACTACGAGCAGTACTTC. It translates to CASSVAPGQYYEQYF.